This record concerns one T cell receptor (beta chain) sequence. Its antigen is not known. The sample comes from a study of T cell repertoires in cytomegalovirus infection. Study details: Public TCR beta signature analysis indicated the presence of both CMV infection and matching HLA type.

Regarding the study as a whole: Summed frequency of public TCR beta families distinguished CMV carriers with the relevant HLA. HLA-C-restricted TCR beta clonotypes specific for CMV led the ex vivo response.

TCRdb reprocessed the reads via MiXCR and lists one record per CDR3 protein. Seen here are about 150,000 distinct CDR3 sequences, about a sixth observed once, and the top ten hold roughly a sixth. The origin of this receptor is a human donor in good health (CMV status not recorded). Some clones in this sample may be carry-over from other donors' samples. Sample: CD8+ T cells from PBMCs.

The CDR3 nucleotides are TGTGCCAGCTTCCGCCCGGGGAACCACAATGAGCAGTTCTTC. It is translated as CASFRPGNHNEQFF. The chain joins TRBV5-8 to TRBJ2-1; D is perhaps TRBD2 (5 bases). Trimming stripped 7 bases from V and 5 bases from J, with 16 bases between. This CDR3 is built from 14 residues. CDR1 is SGHTS, CDR2 YDEGEE, per germline. Full variable domain (missing parts from reference TRBV5-8 and TRBJ2-1): EAGVTQSPTHLIKTRGQQATLRCSPISGHTSVYWYQQALGLGLQFLLWYDEGEERNRGNFPPRFSGRQFPNYSSELNVNALELEDSALYLCASFRPGNHNEQFFGPGTRLTVL.